The 14 T cell receptor beta chains below all came from one sample that was sequenced in a study of cytomegalovirus exposure and HLA in healthy donors (dated by TCRdb to about 2017). To prepare the library, the immunoSEQ multiplex PCR assay was applied. The multiplex PCR relied on a mix of 60 forward primers for TCR Vbeta segments and 13 reverse primers for TCR Jbeta segments. As stored in TCRdb, this immuneACCESS dataset retains in-frame rearrangements with V and J assigned. A fraction of the clones does not appear; measured against another copy, unresolved V genes explain less than half of the discrepancy, and the remainder lacks a known reason. Present in this sample are around 150,000 clones, roughly 87% of which were seen just once. The ten largest clones represent approximately 5.5% of the sample. The sample was PBMCs. These receptors were taken from a man younger than 45 in good health and CMV-seropositive.

V and J are TRBV4-1 and TRBJ1-5; D ambiguous. V gave up 4 bases and J gave up 0 bases, with 10 bases separating them. Germline CDR1 and CDR2: MGHRA and YSYEKL. The CDR3 spans 15 residues. CDR3 residues: CASSPWPDSNQPQHF. The CDR3 DNA reads as TGCGCCAGCAGCCCCTGGCCCGATAGCAATCAGCCCCAGCATTTT.

V gene TRBV19 combines with J gene TRBJ1-4; a possible D gene is TRBD1 (5 bases). Germline V gene sequence: CDR1 LNHDA, CDR2 SQIVND (reference sequence). The CDR3 has 17 residues. V shed 0 bases and J shed 8 bases, with 19 bases lying between them. The CDR3 DNA reads as TGTGCCAGTAGTATAGATGGGCCGGGAGGGGAGGGGGAAAAACTGTTTTTT. Its protein is CASSIDGPGGEGEKLFF.

V gene TRBV4-1 combines with J gene TRBJ2-7, with TRBD2 matching 13 bases. This CDR3 is 15 amino acids long. V was pared by 5 bases and J by 6 bases, with 7 bases of the junction left unmatched. Germline V gene sequence: CDR1 MGHRA, CDR2 YSYEKL. CDR3 protein: CASSFRTSGSIEQYF. The CDR3 bases are TGCGCCAGCAGCTTTCGGACTAGCGGGAGTATCGAGCAGTACTTC.

This chain connects TRBV30 to TRBJ2-3; the match to TRBD2 covers 10 bases. The CDR3 sequence is 15 residues long. Germline V CDR1 and CDR2: GTSNPN, SVGIG (reference sequence). Trimming removed 4 bases from V and 2 bases from J; junction bases left unmatched: 6. In DNA form, the CDR3 reads TGTGCCTGGACCCCTCTAGCGGGGGCCACAGATACGCAGTATTTT. Translation: CAWTPLAGATDTQYF.

The chain couples TRBV6-5 to TRBJ2-1; 11 bases are a match to TRBD2. V gave up 5 bases and J gave up 6 bases; unmatched junction bases: 3. Germline V CDR1 and CDR2: MNHEY, SVGAGI. This CDR3 comprises 14 residues. This CDR3 is CASSRTSGLNEQFF. As DNA, the CDR3 is TGTGCCAGCAGTAGGACTAGCGGGCTCAATGAGCAGTTCTTC.

This chain uses TRBV6-5 with TRBJ2-2; 7 bases agree with TRBD1. This CDR3 has 12 amino acids. Germline CDR1 MNHEY, CDR2 SVGAGI. V gave up 8 bases and J gave up 7 bases; unmatched junction bases: 4. The CDR3, as DNA: TGTGCCAGCTGGACAGGCAACGGGGAGCTGTTTTTT. Amino acid sequence: CASWTGNGELFF.

The V gene is TRBV5-4, the J gene TRBJ2-7, with D possibly matching TRBD1 (6 bases). Per the germline V gene, CDR1 is SGHNT and CDR2 is YYREEE (reference sequence). V lost 3 bases and J 2 bases, leaving 12 bases between the germline ends. The CDR3 is 14 amino acids. The DNA for the CDR3 is TGTGCCAGCAGCTCCGGGACACTCGCCTACGAGCAGTACTTC. Translating it yields CASSSGTLAYEQYF.

This chain joins TRBV7-2 and TRBJ1-2; D unclear. Trimming removed 5 bases at V and 3 bases at J, with 16 bases between. Germline V gene sequence: CDR1 SGHTA, CDR2 FQGNSA. CDR3 length: 15 amino acids. CDR3 DNA: TGTGCCAGCAGCCTCTTAGGTGGAGGATACTATGGCTACACCTTC. This translates into CASSLLGGGYYGYTF.

The rearrangement links TRBV6-6 to TRBJ2-4; tentatively, D is TRBD1 (6 bases). The CDR3 has 15 residues. Germline V lookup: CDR1 MNHNY, CDR2 SVGAGI (reference sequence). V lost 3 bases and J 0 bases, leaving 9 bases between the germline ends. CDR3 sequence (DNA): TGTGCCAGCAGTTATGGCAGGGGAGCCAAAAACATTCAGTACTTC. Translation gives CASSYGRGAKNIQYF.

The CDR3 DNA reads TGTGCCAGCAGCCGCGGCCTAGCGGGGGTCTACGAGCAGTACTTC. Translated: CASSRGLAGVYEQYF. The chain uses TRBV7-2 and TRBJ2-7; 10 positions match TRBD2. Per germline, CDR1 SGHTA and CDR2 FQGNSA. The CDR3 loop spans 15 amino acids. V gave up 5 bases and J gave up 3 bases; unmatched junction bases: 7.

The chain uses TRBV7-8 and TRBJ2-7; 11 nucleotides match TRBD1. This CDR3 is 15 amino acids long. The trim removed 5 bases at V and 7 bases at J, leaving 10 bases unmatched. CDR1 is SGHVS and CDR2 is FQNEAQ in the germline V gene. CDR3 coding DNA: TGTGCCAGCAGCGGGGACAGGGGGGGTCTCGGGGAGCAGTACTTC. Protein product: CASSGDRGGLGEQYF.

The chain links TRBV28 to TRBJ1-2, with TRBD1 identical over 10 bases. With 9 bases clipped from V and 4 bases from J, the junction kept 20 bases outside the gene matches. The CDR3 runs to 18 residues. CDR1 and CDR2 (germline): MDHEN, SYDVKM. CDR3 nucleotides: TGTGCCAGTCATACCCCCCGGGACAGGGGCCTCTACGTCTATGGCTACACCTTC. This gives the protein CASHTPRDRGLYVYGYTF.

This clone was seen only once. The chain has TRBV28 and TRBJ1-2; TRBD1 is a possible D gene (5 bases). The CDR3 totals 14 residues. The germline V gene has CDR1 MDHEN and CDR2 SYDVKM. V was shortened by 6 bases and J by 7 bases, with 18 bases between the two germline ends. CDR3 loop: CASRAGMVRFGYTF. In DNA, the CDR3 is TGTGCCAGCAGAGCAGGGATGGTTCGGTTTGGCTACACCTTC.

This clone turned up a few times. V is TRBV6-1 and J is TRBJ1-1; D might be TRBD1 (6 bases). V was shortened by 6 bases and J by 2 bases, with 10 bases between the two germline ends. The germline gives CDR1 MNHNS, CDR2 SASEGT. CDR3 size: 13 residues. CDR3 protein: CASRLQGNTEAFF. The CDR3 bases are TGTGCCAGCAGGTTACAGGGAAACACTGAAGCTTTCTTT.